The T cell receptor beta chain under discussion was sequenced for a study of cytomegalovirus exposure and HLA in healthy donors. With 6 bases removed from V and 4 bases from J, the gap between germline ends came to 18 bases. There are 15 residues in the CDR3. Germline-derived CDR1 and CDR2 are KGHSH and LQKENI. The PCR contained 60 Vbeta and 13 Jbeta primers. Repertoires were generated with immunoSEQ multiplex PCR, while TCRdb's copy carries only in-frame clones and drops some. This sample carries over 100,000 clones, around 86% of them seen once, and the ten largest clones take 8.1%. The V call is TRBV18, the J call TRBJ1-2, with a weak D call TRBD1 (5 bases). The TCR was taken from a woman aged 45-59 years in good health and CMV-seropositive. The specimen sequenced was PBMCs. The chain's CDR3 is CASSSQGNRAYGYTF. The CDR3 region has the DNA TGTGCCAGCTCTTCCCAGGGAAATCGAGCCTATGGCTACACCTTC.